Given below is one T cell receptor (beta chain) in context. Its antigen is unidentified. The time point denotes: week 35, safety follow-up. A 20-mer mutant IDH1 peptide at 300 ug was injected subcutaneously with topical imiquimod. This CDR3 contains 16 residues. The V end lost 2 bases, the J end lost 0 bases, and 11 bases lay between the germline ends. The germline V gene encodes CDR1 MNHEY and CDR2 SVGAGI. These data originate in a study of a mutant IDH1 vaccine in newly diagnosed glioma. Study-level background: There were 62.5% males and roughly 38% females among treated patients, whose mean age was about 44 years. Patients had received radiotherapy, temozolomide, or both previously, most receiving both.

Only in-frame clones appear in the TCRdb table, and some are missing; sequencing was by immunoSEQ multiplex PCR. The profile covers some 63,000 clones, with about 74% appearing a single time and over 4% taken by the ten largest. The clonotype was recovered from a man aged 50 or older with glioma. The V and J genes are TRBV6-5 and TRBJ1-3; TRBD1 might be the D (6 bases). The sample in question was PBMCs, obtained from a glioma patient whose treatment included an IDH1 peptide vaccine. The CDR3, as DNA: TGTGCCAGCAGTTACACTACAGGGTTCTCTGGAAACACCATATATTTT. Encoded protein: CASSYTTGFSGNTIYF.